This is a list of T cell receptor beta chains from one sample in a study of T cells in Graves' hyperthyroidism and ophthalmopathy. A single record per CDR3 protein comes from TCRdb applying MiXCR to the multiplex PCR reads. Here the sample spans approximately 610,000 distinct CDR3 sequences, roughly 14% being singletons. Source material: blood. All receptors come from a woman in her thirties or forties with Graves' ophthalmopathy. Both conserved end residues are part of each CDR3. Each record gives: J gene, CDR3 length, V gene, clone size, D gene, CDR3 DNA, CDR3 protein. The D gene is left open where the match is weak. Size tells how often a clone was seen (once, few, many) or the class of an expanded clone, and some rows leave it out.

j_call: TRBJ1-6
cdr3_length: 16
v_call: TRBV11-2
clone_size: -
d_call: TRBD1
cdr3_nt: TGTGCCAGCAGCAACCGGGACAGGGCGGCTAATTCACCCCTCCACTTT
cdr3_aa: CASSNRDRAANSPLHF

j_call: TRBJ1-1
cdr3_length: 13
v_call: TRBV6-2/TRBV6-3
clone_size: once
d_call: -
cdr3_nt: TGTGCCAGCAGTCCTGAATACGCCACTGAAGCTTTCTTT
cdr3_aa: CASSPEYATEAFF

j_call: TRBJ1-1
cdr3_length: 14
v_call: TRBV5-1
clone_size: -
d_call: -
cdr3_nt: TGCGCCAGCAGCTTGGTGCGGGAGGACACTGAAGCTTTCTTT
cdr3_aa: CASSLVREDTEAFF

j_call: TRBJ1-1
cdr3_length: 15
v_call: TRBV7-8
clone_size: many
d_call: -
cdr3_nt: TGTGCCAGCAGCTTAAATCGGGGGCGACCGCTTGAAGCTTTCTTT
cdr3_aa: CASSLNRGRPLEAFF

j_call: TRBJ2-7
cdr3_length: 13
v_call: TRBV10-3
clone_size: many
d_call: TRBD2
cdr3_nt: TGTGCCATCAGTGACGGACTAGGGGACGAGCAGTACTTC
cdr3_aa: CAISDGLGDEQYF

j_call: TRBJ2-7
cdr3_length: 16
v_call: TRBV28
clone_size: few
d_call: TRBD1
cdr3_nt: TGTGCCAGCAAGGGGCCCCGGGACAGTCATGCCTACGAGCAGTACTTC
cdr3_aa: CASKGPRDSHAYEQYF

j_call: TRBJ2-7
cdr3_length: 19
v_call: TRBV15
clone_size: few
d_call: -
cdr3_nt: TGTGCCACCAGCAGAGAGAGGAGTCTCAGGGAGCACTATCCCTACGAGCAGTACTTC
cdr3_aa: CATSRERSLREHYPYEQYF

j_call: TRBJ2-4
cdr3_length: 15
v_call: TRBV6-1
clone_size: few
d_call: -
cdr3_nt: TGTGCCAGCAGTGAAGTCGGGATGGAGGGAAACATTCAGTACTTC
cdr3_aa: CASSEVGMEGNIQYF

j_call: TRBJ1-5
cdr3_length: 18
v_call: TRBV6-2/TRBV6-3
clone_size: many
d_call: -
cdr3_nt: TGTGCCAGCAGTTATCCCGAGGGGGGGCAATCTAGCAATCAGCCCCAGCATTTT
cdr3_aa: CASSYPEGGQSSNQPQHF

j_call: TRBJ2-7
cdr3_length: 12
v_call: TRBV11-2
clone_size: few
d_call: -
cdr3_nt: TGTGCCAGCAGCGCGGGACATTGGGAGCAGTACTTC
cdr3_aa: CASSAGHWEQYF

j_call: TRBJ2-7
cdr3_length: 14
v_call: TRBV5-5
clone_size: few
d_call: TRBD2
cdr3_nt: TGTGCCAGCAGCCCGGGGGTAGCGGGAGATGTGCAGTACTTC
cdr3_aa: CASSPGVAGDVQYF

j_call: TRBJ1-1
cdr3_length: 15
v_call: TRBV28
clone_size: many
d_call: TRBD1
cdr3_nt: TGTGCCAGCAGTCGCAGGGGGGTAATGAACACTGAAGCTTTCTTT
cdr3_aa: CASSRRGVMNTEAFF

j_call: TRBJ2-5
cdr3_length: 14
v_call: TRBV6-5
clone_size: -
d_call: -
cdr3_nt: TGTGCCAGCAGTTACCGGTTCGGCCAAGAGACCCAGTACTTC
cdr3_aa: CASSYRFGQETQYF

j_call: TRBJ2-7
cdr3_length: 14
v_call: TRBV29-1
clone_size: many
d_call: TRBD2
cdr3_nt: TGCAGCGTTGCACGGGAGGACGGACCCTACGAGCAGTACTTC
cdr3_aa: CSVAREDGPYEQYF

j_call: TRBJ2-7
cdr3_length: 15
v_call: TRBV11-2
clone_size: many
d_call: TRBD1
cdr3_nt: TGTGCCAGCAGCTTAATCTCCACAGGGGGCTACGAGCAGTACTTC
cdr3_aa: CASSLISTGGYEQYF

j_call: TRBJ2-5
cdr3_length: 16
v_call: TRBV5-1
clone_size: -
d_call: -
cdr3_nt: TGCGCCAGCAGCTTGGAACCCATACAGGGATCGCAGACCCAGTACTTC
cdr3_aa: CASSLEPIQGSQTQYF

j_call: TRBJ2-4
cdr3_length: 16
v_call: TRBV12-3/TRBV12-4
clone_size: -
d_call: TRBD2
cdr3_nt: TGTGCCAGCAGCCGGGGACTAGCGGGAGTCAAAAACATTCAGTACTTC
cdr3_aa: CASSRGLAGVKNIQYF

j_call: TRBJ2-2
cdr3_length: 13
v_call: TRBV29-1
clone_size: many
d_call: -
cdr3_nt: TGCAGCGTTGCCCTCGCGGGAACCGGGGAGCTGTTTTTT
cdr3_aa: CSVALAGTGELFF

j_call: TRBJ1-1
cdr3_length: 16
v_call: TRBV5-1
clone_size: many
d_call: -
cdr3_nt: TGCGCCAGCAGCCAAGAGATCGGACAGAACAAGGATGAAGCTTTCTTT
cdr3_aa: CASSQEIGQNKDEAFF

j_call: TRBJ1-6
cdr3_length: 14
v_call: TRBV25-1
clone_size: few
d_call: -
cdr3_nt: TGTGCCAGCACCCGGGGGCTTAGCAATTCACCCCTCCACTTT
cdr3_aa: CASTRGLSNSPLHF

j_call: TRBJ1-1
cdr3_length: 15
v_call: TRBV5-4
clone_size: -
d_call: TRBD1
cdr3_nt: TGTGCCAGCAGCGCCCGGGACAGGGACGACCCTGAAGCTTTCTTT
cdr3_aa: CASSARDRDDPEAFF

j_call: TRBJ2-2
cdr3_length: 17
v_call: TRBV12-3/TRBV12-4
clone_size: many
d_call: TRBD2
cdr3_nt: TGTGCCAGCAGCCGCCGACTAGCGCCCGTTGGTACCGGGGAGCTGTTTTTT
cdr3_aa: CASSRRLAPVGTGELFF

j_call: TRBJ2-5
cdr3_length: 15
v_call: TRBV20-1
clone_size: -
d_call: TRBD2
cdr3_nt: TGCAGTGCTCCCTCGCTAGCGGGAGTCTGGGAGACCCAGTACTTC
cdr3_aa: CSAPSLAGVWETQYF

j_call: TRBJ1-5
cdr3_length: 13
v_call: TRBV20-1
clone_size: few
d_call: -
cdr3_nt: TGCAGTGCACTGGACAGCCTGAATCAGCCCCAGCATTTT
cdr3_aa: CSALDSLNQPQHF

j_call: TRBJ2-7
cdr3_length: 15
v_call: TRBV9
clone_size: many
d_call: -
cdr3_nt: TGTGCCAGCAGCGGACCCGGGACGGCACCCTACGAGCAGTACTTC
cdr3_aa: CASSGPGTAPYEQYF

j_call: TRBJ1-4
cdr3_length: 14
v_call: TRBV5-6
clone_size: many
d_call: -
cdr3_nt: TGTGCCAGCAGATGGGCCGGCGATAATGAAAAACTGTTTTTT
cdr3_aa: CASRWAGDNEKLFF

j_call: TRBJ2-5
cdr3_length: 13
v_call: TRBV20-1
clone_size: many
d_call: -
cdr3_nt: TGCAGTGCTCCGAGGTGGCCTGAAGAGACCCAGTACTTC
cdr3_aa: CSAPRWPEETQYF

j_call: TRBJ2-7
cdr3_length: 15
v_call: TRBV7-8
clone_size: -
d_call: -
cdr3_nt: TGTGCCAGCAGCTTAGATCCAGGGACGAAGTACGAGCAGTACTTC
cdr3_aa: CASSLDPGTKYEQYF

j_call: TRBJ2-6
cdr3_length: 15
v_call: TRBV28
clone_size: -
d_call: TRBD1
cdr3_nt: TGTGCCAGCAGCTCGACAGGGATCTGGGCCAACGTCCTGACTTTC
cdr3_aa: CASSSTGIWANVLTF

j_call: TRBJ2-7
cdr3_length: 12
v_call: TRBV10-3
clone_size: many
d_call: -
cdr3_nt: TGTGCCGCCTCAGGGTTAACCTACGAGCAGTACTTC
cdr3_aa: CAASGLTYEQYF

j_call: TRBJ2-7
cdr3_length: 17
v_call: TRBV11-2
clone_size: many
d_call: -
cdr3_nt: TGTGCCAGCAGCTTAGATCATTGGAGTCGAAAAAACTACGAGCAGTACTTC
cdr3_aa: CASSLDHWSRKNYEQYF

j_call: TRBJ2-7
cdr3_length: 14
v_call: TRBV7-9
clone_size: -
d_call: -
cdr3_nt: TGTGCCAGCAGCCCCAGGGCCGACTCCTACGAGCAGTACTTC
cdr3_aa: CASSPRADSYEQYF

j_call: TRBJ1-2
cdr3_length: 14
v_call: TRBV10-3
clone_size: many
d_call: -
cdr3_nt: TGTGCCATCAGTGAAGACGTTTTTAACTATGGCTACACCTTC
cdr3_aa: CAISEDVFNYGYTF

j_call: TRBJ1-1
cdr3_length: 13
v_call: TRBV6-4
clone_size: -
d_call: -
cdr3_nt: TGTGCCAGCAGGAGGGATGCGAACACTGAAGCTTTCTTT
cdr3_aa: CASRRDANTEAFF

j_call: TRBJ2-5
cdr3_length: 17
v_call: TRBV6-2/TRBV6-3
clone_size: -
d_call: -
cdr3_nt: TGTGCCAGCAGTTACTCAGGCAGGGGACCCCACCAAGAGACCCAGTACTTC
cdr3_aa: CASSYSGRGPHQETQYF

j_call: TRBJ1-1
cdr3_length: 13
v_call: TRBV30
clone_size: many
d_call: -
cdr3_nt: TGTGCCTGGAGTCCTGACAGCAACACTGAAGCTTTCTTT
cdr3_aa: CAWSPDSNTEAFF

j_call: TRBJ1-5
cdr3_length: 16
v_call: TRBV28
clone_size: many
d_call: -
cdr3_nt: TGTGCCAGCAGTCCACCAGGCGTTCTCTCCGATCAGCCCCAGCATTTT
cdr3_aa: CASSPPGVLSDQPQHF

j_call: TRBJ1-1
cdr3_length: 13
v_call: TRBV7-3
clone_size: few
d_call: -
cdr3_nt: TGTGCCAGCAGCATACCTGTACGGGATGAAGCTTTCTTT
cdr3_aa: CASSIPVRDEAFF

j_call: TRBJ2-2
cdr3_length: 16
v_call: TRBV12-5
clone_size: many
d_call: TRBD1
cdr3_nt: TGTGCTAGTGGTTTGTTGGGGACAGGGCGGACCGGGGAGCTGTTTTTT
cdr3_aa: CASGLLGTGRTGELFF

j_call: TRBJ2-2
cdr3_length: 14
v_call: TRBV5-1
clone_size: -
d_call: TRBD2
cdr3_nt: TGCGCCAGCAGCTTGGATGGCGGGAGGGACCTGCTGTTTTTT
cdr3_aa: CASSLDGGRDLLFF

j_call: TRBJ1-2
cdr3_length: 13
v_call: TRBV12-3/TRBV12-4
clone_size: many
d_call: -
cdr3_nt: TGTGCCAGTTCGGGGCCTGAAGACTATGGCTACACCTTC
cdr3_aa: CASSGPEDYGYTF

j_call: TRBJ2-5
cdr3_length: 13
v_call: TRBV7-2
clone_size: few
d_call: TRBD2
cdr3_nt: TGTGCCAGCCAGCGGGGGCACCAAGAGACCCAGTACTTC
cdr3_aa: CASQRGHQETQYF

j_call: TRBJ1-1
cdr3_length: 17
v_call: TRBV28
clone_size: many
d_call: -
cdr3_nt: TGTGCCAGCAGCCCTCTTCGGAGGGGACCCTTGAACACTGAAGCTTTCTTT
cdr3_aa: CASSPLRRGPLNTEAFF

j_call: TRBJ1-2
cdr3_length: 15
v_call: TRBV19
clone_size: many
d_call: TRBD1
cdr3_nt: TGTGCCAGTAGTATAGCAGGGGGGACAGGGGATGGCTACACCTTC
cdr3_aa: CASSIAGGTGDGYTF

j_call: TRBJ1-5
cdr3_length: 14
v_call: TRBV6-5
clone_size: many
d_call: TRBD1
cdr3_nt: TGTGCCAGCAGTTCCGGACAGGATTGGGCGCCCCAGCATTTT
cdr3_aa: CASSSGQDWAPQHF

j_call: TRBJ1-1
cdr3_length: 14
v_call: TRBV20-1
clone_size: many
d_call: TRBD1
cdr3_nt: TGCAGTGCTAGCTCACAGGGGGGTAACACTGAAGCTTTCTTT
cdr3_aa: CSASSQGGNTEAFF

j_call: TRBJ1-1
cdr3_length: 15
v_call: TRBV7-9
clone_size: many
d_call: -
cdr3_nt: TGTGCCAGCAGCTTATATTGGACGAAGAACACTGAAGCTTTCTTT
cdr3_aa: CASSLYWTKNTEAFF

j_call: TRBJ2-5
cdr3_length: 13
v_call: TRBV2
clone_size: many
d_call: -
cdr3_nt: TGTGCCAGCAGTGACCAGGTCCAAGAGACCCAGTACTTC
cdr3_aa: CASSDQVQETQYF

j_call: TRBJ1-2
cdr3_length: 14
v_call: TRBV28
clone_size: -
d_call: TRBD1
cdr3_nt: TGTGCCAGCACCCCCGACAGGGCGGGATATGGCTACACCTTC
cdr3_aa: CASTPDRAGYGYTF

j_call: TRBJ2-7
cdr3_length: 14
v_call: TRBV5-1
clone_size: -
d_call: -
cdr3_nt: TGCGCCAGCAGCCAGAGAGACAACTCCTACGAGCAGTACTTC
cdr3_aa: CASSQRDNSYEQYF

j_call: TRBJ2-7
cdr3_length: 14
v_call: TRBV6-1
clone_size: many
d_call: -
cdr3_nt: TGTGCCAGCAGTGGTTTAGCGAGCTCCTACGAGCAGTACTTC
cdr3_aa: CASSGLASSYEQYF

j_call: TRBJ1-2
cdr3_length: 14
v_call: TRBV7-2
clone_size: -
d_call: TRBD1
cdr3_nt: TGTGCCAGCAGCTTCCAACAGGGGACCTATGGCTACACCTTC
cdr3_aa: CASSFQQGTYGYTF

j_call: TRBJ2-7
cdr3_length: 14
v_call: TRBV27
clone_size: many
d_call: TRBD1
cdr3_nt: TGTGCCAGCAGTCACAACAGGGGTAGCCACGAGCAGTACTTC
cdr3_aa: CASSHNRGSHEQYF

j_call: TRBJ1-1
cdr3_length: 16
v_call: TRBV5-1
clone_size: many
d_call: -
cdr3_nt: TGCGCCAGCAGCTTGGTCCAGGGATCTGTCGGCACTGAAGCTTTCTTT
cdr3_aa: CASSLVQGSVGTEAFF

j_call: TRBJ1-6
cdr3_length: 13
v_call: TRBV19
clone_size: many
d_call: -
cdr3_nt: TGTGCCAGTAGTTGGAGTCCTGGTTCACCCCTCCACTTT
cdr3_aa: CASSWSPGSPLHF